A selection of T cell receptor beta chains follows, all from one sample in a study of CD8 T cells in ankylosing spondylitis. TCRdb reprocessed the 5' RACE reads with MiXCR, giving one entry per CDR3 protein. The sample contains some 40,000 distinct CDR3 sequences, over 9% of which appear only once. The source material was blood, either unsorted or a sorted T cell fraction (not recorded which). These receptors all stem from a male donor with ankylosing spondylitis or in good health (not recorded which). CDR3s include the opening cysteine and the closing phenylalanine or tryptophan. Each record gives: J gene, V gene, CDR3 protein.

j_call: TRBJ2-1; v_call: TRBV20-1; cdr3_aa: CSVTVSSYNEQFF
j_call: TRBJ2-4; v_call: TRBV5-1; cdr3_aa: CASSLNQGVKNIQYF
j_call: TRBJ1-5; v_call: TRBV5-5; cdr3_aa: CASSLGLDSGQPQHF
j_call: TRBJ2-3; v_call: TRBV4-1; cdr3_aa: CASSPLGTPIPTDTQYF
j_call: TRBJ2-6; v_call: TRBV3-1; cdr3_aa: CASSQPGRKSSGANVLTF
j_call: TRBJ1-5; v_call: TRBV6-2/TRBV6-3; cdr3_aa: CASSYRENQPQHF
j_call: TRBJ2-5; v_call: TRBV9; cdr3_aa: CASSPKDSPIQETQYF
j_call: TRBJ1-5; v_call: TRBV10-3; cdr3_aa: CATRTGGSNQPQHF
j_call: TRBJ2-5; v_call: TRBV4-1; cdr3_aa: CASSHLGEQETQYF
j_call: TRBJ1-1; v_call: TRBV3-1; cdr3_aa: CASSLGQGLPTEAFF
j_call: TRBJ2-1; v_call: TRBV12-3/TRBV12-4; cdr3_aa: CASSSPTHNEQFF
j_call: TRBJ1-1; v_call: TRBV19; cdr3_aa: CASRTERQGGSEAFF
j_call: TRBJ1-1; v_call: TRBV5-6; cdr3_aa: CASSLGGRGGSEAFF
j_call: TRBJ2-7; v_call: TRBV6-5; cdr3_aa: CASSYSGGSYEQYF
j_call: TRBJ2-7; v_call: TRBV18; cdr3_aa: CASSPLEGSGEQYF
j_call: TRBJ2-1; v_call: TRBV15; cdr3_aa: CATSRDPNQAYPSYNEQFF
j_call: TRBJ1-5; v_call: TRBV6-1; cdr3_aa: CASSRQGSNQPQHF
j_call: TRBJ2-7; v_call: TRBV20-1; cdr3_aa: CSAKTSGRPSSYEQYF
j_call: TRBJ2-7; v_call: TRBV14; cdr3_aa: CASSLGTTQYF
j_call: TRBJ2-7; v_call: TRBV7-2; cdr3_aa: CASSLFGTSISEQYF
j_call: TRBJ2-3; v_call: TRBV7-2; cdr3_aa: CASSPGKIAGPTDTQYF
j_call: TRBJ2-7; v_call: TRBV29-1; cdr3_aa: CSVPSGDSYEQYF
j_call: TRBJ2-3; v_call: TRBV10-3; cdr3_aa: CAISEWASGSTQYF
j_call: TRBJ1-4; v_call: TRBV20-1; cdr3_aa: CSATPGQANEKLFF
j_call: TRBJ2-1; v_call: TRBV6-5; cdr3_aa: CASSYPQQFF
j_call: TRBJ2-5; v_call: TRBV28; cdr3_aa: CASSPGVETQYF
j_call: TRBJ2-5; v_call: TRBV5-6; cdr3_aa: CASSLAGGKETQYF
j_call: TRBJ2-2; v_call: TRBV12-3/TRBV12-4; cdr3_aa: CASSPSRKDTGELFF
j_call: TRBJ2-1; v_call: TRBV5-1; cdr3_aa: CASSRRTKLAGGPIDNEQFF
j_call: TRBJ1-2; v_call: TRBV5-1; cdr3_aa: CASSPNGGDGDYGYTF
j_call: TRBJ2-1; v_call: TRBV28; cdr3_aa: CASSSELAGDLYNEQFF
j_call: TRBJ2-1; v_call: TRBV15; cdr3_aa: CATRFFGGEYNEQFF
j_call: TRBJ2-1; v_call: TRBV6-5; cdr3_aa: CASSPPGTEQFF
j_call: TRBJ2-5; v_call: TRBV14; cdr3_aa: CASSPTGVFETQYF
j_call: TRBJ2-1; v_call: TRBV20-1; cdr3_aa: CSASSGREGRYNEQFF
j_call: TRBJ2-5; v_call: TRBV10-2; cdr3_aa: CASRISNQQETQYF
j_call: TRBJ2-7; v_call: TRBV3-1; cdr3_aa: CASSQDRAVSEQYF
j_call: TRBJ2-5; v_call: TRBV18; cdr3_aa: CASSGTVQETQYF
j_call: TRBJ2-5; v_call: TRBV5-1; cdr3_aa: CASSLPGLAASQETQYF
j_call: TRBJ2-1; v_call: TRBV4-2; cdr3_aa: CASSQVKISGTDNEQFF
j_call: TRBJ1-3; v_call: TRBV7-9; cdr3_aa: CASSRVEGGGNTIYF
j_call: TRBJ1-1; v_call: TRBV5-6; cdr3_aa: CAMSPGQGRHTEAFF
j_call: TRBJ2-7; v_call: TRBV29-1; cdr3_aa: CSVERLAGSYEQYF
j_call: TRBJ2-3; v_call: TRBV20-1; cdr3_aa: CSARRQGSTDTQYF
j_call: TRBJ1-2; v_call: TRBV6-5; cdr3_aa: CASSSRFGYTF
j_call: TRBJ2-1; v_call: TRBV6-2/TRBV6-3; cdr3_aa: CASSRTSRVDEQFF
j_call: TRBJ2-7; v_call: TRBV2; cdr3_aa: CASSVRYEQYF
j_call: TRBJ2-1; v_call: TRBV27; cdr3_aa: CASRPRGGPYNEQFF
j_call: TRBJ2-4; v_call: TRBV6-2/TRBV6-3; cdr3_aa: CASSYPSSGLAKNIQYF
j_call: TRBJ1-1; v_call: TRBV5-1; cdr3_aa: CASRPGTTNTEAFF